The 12 T cell receptor beta chains presented below share a single source sample, sequenced in a study of circulating tumor DNA in untreated peripheral T-cell lymphoma. Assay: immunoSEQ multiplex PCR; the TCRdb copy retains only in-frame clones and omits some. Seen here are some 7,300 clones, about 80% observed once, and the top ten hold approximately 15%. Sequencing input: tumor tissue. These receptors were obtained from a human donor with peripheral T-cell lymphoma.

V gene TRBV28 combines with J gene TRBJ2-5; TRBD2 agrees at 15 bases. CDR3 length: 17 amino acids. The germline V gene has CDR1 MDHEN and CDR2 SYDVKM. With 6 bases clipped from V and 7 bases from J, the junction kept 12 bases outside the gene matches. CDR3 nucleotides: TGTGCCAGCAGGCGTGGACTAGCGGGAGGGTCTAGAAGGACCCAGTACTTC. This translates into CASRRGLAGGSRRTQYF.

This chain connects TRBV7-7 to TRBJ1-1, with 8 bases that match TRBD1. From germline, CDR1 is SSHAT and CDR2 FNYEAQ (reference sequence). The CDR3 runs 14 residues. V was pared by 5 bases and J by 7 bases, with 9 bases of the junction left unmatched. Here the CDR3 reads CASSLDRAGGEAFF. CDR3 coding DNA: TGTGCCAGCAGCCTGGACAGGGCTGGTGGTGAAGCTTTCTTT.

This chain links TRBV28 with TRBJ1-2; possibly TRBD1 for D (6 bases). Germline V gene lookup returns CDR1 MDHEN and CDR2 SYDVKM. With 2 bases removed from V and 6 bases from J, the gap between germline ends came to 13 bases. CDR3 length: 14 amino acids. Written as DNA, the CDR3 is TGTGCCAGCAGTTTAATTACAGGGCAAGATGGCTACACCTTC. Its protein product is CASSLITGQDGYTF.

V usage is TRBV10-3 and J usage is TRBJ1-1, with TRBD1 identical over 8 bases. V shed 2 bases, J shed 6 bases, and the junction held 5 bases outside the gene matches. CDR3 length equals 14 residues. Germline-derived CDR1 and CDR2 are ENHRY and SYGVKD. In DNA, the CDR3 is TGTGCCATCAGTGAGCAGGGGGCTGGCGCTGAAGCTTTCTTT. Protein product: CAISEQGAGAEAFF.

The chain employs TRBV5-1 and TRBJ2-6; D gene ambiguous. V was cut by 1 base and J by 2 bases, with 7 bases left in between. Germline V gene data show CDR1 as SGHRS and CDR2 as YFSETQ. The CDR3 contains 15 residues. Here the CDR3 reads CASSLRGAGANVLTF. CDR3 DNA sequence: TGCGCCAGCAGCTTGAGAGGAGCTGGGGCCAACGTCCTGACTTTC. Together with reference TRBV5-1 and TRBJ2-6, the CDR3 gives the full variable domain: KAGVTQTPRYLIKTRGQQVTLSCSPISGHRSVSWYQQTPGQGLQFLFEYFSETQRNKGNFPGRFSGRQFSNSRSEMNVSTLELGDSALYLCASSLRGAGANVLTFGAGSRLTVL.

The V call is TRBV6-8, the J call TRBJ2-3; TRBD2 agrees at 7 bases. This CDR3 has 15 amino acids. V was clipped by 5 bases and J by 0 bases; unmatched bases: 5. Per germline, CDR1 MNHGY and CDR2 SAAAGT. The CDR3 DNA sequence: TGTGCCAGCAGTCCGGATAGCGGGAGCACAGATACGCAGTATTTT. The encoded protein is CASSPDSGSTDTQYF.

This chain uses TRBV28 with TRBJ2-1; 9 bases agree with TRBD2. The V gene's germline CDR1 is MDHEN and CDR2 SYDVKM. The V and J ends lost 8 bases and 3 bases, in that order; junction bases with no gene match: 8. The CDR3 extends over 15 amino acids. The CDR3: CASVNAGGLYNEQFF. In DNA, the CDR3 is TGTGCCAGCGTTAACGCGGGAGGGCTCTACAATGAGCAGTTCTTC.

V and J are TRBV14 and TRBJ1-2; TRBD1 matches at 7 bases. Germline V gene lookup returns CDR1 SGHDN and CDR2 FVKESK. The junction had 12 bases not matched to a gene; V was cut back by 4 bases and J by 7 bases. This CDR3 region has 15 residues. CDR3 residues: CASSPTRTRGGGYTF. The CDR3 DNA sequence: TGTGCCAGCAGCCCGACCCGAACCAGGGGGGGTGGCTACACCTTC.

The chain is built from TRBV28 and TRBJ1-5, with D perhaps TRBD1 (6 bases). The CDR3 runs to 15 residues. Trimming shortened V by 6 bases and J by 2 bases, and 14 bases separated the two germline ends. Looked up from germline, CDR1 is MDHEN and CDR2 is SYDVKM. CDR3 DNA sequence: TGTGCCAGCAGGATCAGGGGTAGGGGCAATCAGCCCCAGCATTTT. Translated: CASRIRGRGNQPQHF. The full variable domain, its missing parts supplied by reference TRBV28 and TRBJ1-5, is DVKVTQSSRYLVKRTGEKVFLECVQDMDHENMFWYRQDPGLGLRLIYFSYDVKMKEKGDIPEGYSVSREKKERFSLILESASTNQTSMYLCASRIRGRGNQPQHFGDGTRLSIL.

The genes are TRBV19 and TRBJ2-7; a possible D gene is TRBD2 (5 bases). Germline V gives CDR1 LNHDA, CDR2 SQIVND (reference sequence). CDR3 length: 12 residues. Trimming took 3 bases from V and 7 from J, leaving 10 bases between them. This chain's CDR3 is CASSMKEREQYF. The CDR3 coding sequence is TGTGCCAGTAGTATGAAAGAGCGGGAGCAGTACTTC.

By sample fraction, this clone is medium-sized. The chain joins TRBV11-3 to TRBJ2-2; D remains unclear. The CDR3 is 15 residues long. Germline loops: CDR1 SGHNT, CDR2 YENEEA. The V gene lost 5 bases and the J gene lost 5 bases, with 15 bases spanning the gap. The CDR3 protein is CASSLMDRRTGELFF. The CDR3 DNA is TGTGCCAGCAGCCTAATGGATAGGCGGACCGGGGAGCTGTTTTTT.

This sequence joins TRBV7-8 and TRBJ1-3; D uncertain. V gave up 3 bases and J gave up 2 bases, with 11 bases separating them. This CDR3 contains 15 residues. CDR1 SGHVS and CDR2 FQNEAQ come from the germline V gene. Written as DNA, the CDR3 is TGTGCCAGCAGCTTTCGGGGAGCCCCTGGAAACACCATATATTTT. It codes for CASSFRGAPGNTIYF.